These 15 T cell receptor beta chains share one sample of origin, sequenced in a study of Graves' ophthalmopathy and Graves' hyperthyroidism. RNA transcripts were the template, and TCR beta CDR3 regions were amplified from them. First-round RT-PCR with HTBI primers preceded a second-round multiplex PCR. TCRdb used MiXCR to reprocess the multiplex PCR reads, holding one entry per CDR3 protein. The table lists roughly 410,000 distinct CDR3 sequences, roughly 14% of them singletons. Sequencing used peripheral blood. These receptor sequences come from a young woman with stable Graves' hyperthyroidism.

About this clonotype itself: No conserved phenylalanine or tryptophan ends this CDR3, so it is likely a read error. The V gene is TRBV20-1, the J gene TRBJ2-2; 8 nucleotides agree with TRBD2. CDR3 length: 15 residues. The germline V gene encodes CDR1 DFQATT and CDR2 SNEGSKA (reference sequence). The ends lost 1 base at V and 3 bases at J; junction bases unmatched: 4. The CDR3 reads CSARGRGADTGELFY. For the CDR3, the DNA is TGCAGTGCTAGAGGGCGGGGGGCTGACACCGGGGAGCTGTTTTAT.

CDR3 sequence (DNA): TGTGCCAGCAGTCTCCGGGGGGAACCCTACGAGCAGTACTTC. As protein: CASSLRGEPYEQYF. V gene TRBV12-3 or TRBV12-4 combines with J gene TRBJ2-7; 7 nucleotides line up with TRBD2. The CDR3 is made up of 14 amino acids. Germline trimming cut 5 bases from V and 2 bases from J; bases unmatched to any gene: 6.

This clonotype occurred a few times. This rearrangement joins TRBV20-1 to TRBJ2-7; 9 bases line up with TRBD2. J gave up 2 bases and V 3 bases, and 8 bases lay outside the gene matches. Germline lookup yields CDR1 DFQATT and CDR2 SNEGSKA (reference sequence). The CDR3 loop spans 15 amino acids. This chain's CDR3 is CSARLGLASTYEQYF. The CDR3 region has the DNA TGCAGTGCTAGGCTGGGACTAGCCTCCACCTACGAGCAGTACTTC.

This clonotype was recorded many times. The chain couples TRBV6-2 or TRBV6-3 to TRBJ1-1, with 7 bases lining up with TRBD1. Losses at the gene ends were 2 bases for V and 5 bases for J; bases not matched to a gene: 14. The CDR3 has 17 amino acids. Per the germline V gene, CDR1 is MNHEY and CDR2 is SVGEGT. The chain's CDR3 is CASSYRTGWRFATEAFF. The CDR3 region has the DNA TGTGCCAGCAGTTACAGGACAGGTTGGAGGTTTGCGACTGAAGCTTTCTTT.

The chain links TRBV18 to TRBJ1-6; D remains ambiguous. CDR1 KGHSH and CDR2 LQKENI come from the germline V gene. The CDR3 is 14 residues long. V lost 0 bases and J lost 4, with 4 bases in between. CDR3 protein: CASSPPFYNSPLHF. DNA for the CDR3: TGTGCCAGCTCACCACCGTTTTATAATTCACCCCTCCACTTT.

This clonotype has at least ten counts. The chain is built from TRBV6-7 and TRBJ2-7; D gene unclear. TRBV6-7 is reported as an ORF; its role is uncertain. V gave up 2 bases and J gave up 6 bases, with 5 bases separating them. CDR3 size: 11 residues. CDR3 coding DNA: TGTGCCAGCAGTTACAGTCGCGAGCAGTACTTC. The encoded protein is CASSYSREQYF.

This clonotype was seen at least ten times. The chain combines TRBV12-3 or TRBV12-4 with TRBJ2-7; D uncertain. The CDR3 extends over 14 amino acids. Trimming stripped 1 base from V and 3 bases from J, with 10 bases between. The CDR3 nucleotides are TGTGCCAGCAGTTTAGGCCCGTACAACTACGAGCAGTACTTC. Encoded protein: CASSLGPYNYEQYF.

There are many counts of this clonotype. The J gene is TRBJ2-7, the V gene TRBV2, with 7 bases identical to TRBD1. J gave up 2 bases and V 6 bases, and 4 bases lay outside the gene matches. Germline V gene sequence: CDR1 SNHLY, CDR2 FYNNEI. This CDR3 is built from 13 residues. DNA for the CDR3: TGTGCCAGCAGACCCGGGACAGCCTACGAGCAGTACTTC. Translated, it gives CASRPGTAYEQYF.

The V gene is TRBV6-2 or TRBV6-3, the J gene TRBJ1-1; unclear D gene. In germline, CDR1 is MNHEY, CDR2 SVGEGT. There are 13 residues in the CDR3. V was shortened by 10 bases and J by 1 base, with 13 bases between the two germline ends. For the CDR3, the DNA is TGTGCCACCTCCACATGGACGAACACTGAAGCTTTCTTT. It encodes CATSTWTNTEAFF.

As to this clonotype: The junction and the germline gene differ at one end; a read error may be behind it. This chain connects TRBV7-8 to TRBJ1-1, with D perhaps matching TRBD1 (5 bases). The CDR3 runs to 15 residues. CDR1 SGHVS and CDR2 FQNEAQ come from the germline V gene. CDR3 amino acids: CASSPSQRGVTDAFF. The DNA for the CDR3 is TGTGCCAGCAGCCCCTCCCAGAGAGGGGTAACTGATGCTTTCTTT. Using reference TRBV7-8 and TRBJ1-1 for the parts outside the CDR3, the full variable domain is GAGVSQSPRYKVAKRGQDVALRCDPISGHVSLFWYQQALGQGPEFLTYFQNEAQLDKSGLPSDRFFAERPEGSVSTLKIQRTQQEDSAVYLCASSPSQRGVTDAFFGQGTRLTVV.

The chain joins TRBV5-1 to TRBJ1-1, with 8 nucleotides matching TRBD1. Germline V lookup: CDR1 SGHRS, CDR2 YFSETQ. V was pared by 0 bases and J by 5 bases, with 9 bases of the junction left unmatched. The CDR3 spans 16 residues. This CDR3 is CASSLDQWTGRTEAFF. The CDR3 DNA is TGCGCCAGCAGCTTGGACCAGTGGACAGGGCGGACTGAAGCTTTCTTT.

This clonotype appeared many times. Since a much larger clone is just one base distant, this may be a read error. The rearrangement uses TRBV6-1 and TRBJ2-7, with D perhaps TRBD1 (6 bases). V shed 6 bases and J shed 2 bases, with 11 bases lying between them. Germline V gives CDR1 MNHNS, CDR2 SASEGT. CDR3 size: 13 residues. The CDR3 reads CASSPDSTYEQYF. In DNA, the CDR3 is TGTGCCAGCAGCCCGGACAGTACCTACGAGCAGTACTTC.

Concerning this clonotype: This may arise from a read error, as a much more abundant clone is one base away. V usage is TRBV29-1 and J usage is TRBJ1-6, with a tentative D call TRBD1 (6 bases). Germline V gene data show CDR1 as SQVTM and CDR2 as ANQGSEA. The CDR3 loop spans 12 amino acids. As DNA, the CDR3 is TGCAGCGTTGGGAACAGGGACTCACCCCTCCGCTTT. Translation: CSVGNRDSPLRF.

Many counts were recorded for this clonotype. The V gene is TRBV11-2, the J gene TRBJ1-1; unclear D gene. Germline V CDR1 and CDR2: SGHAT, FQNNGV. V lost 5 bases, J lost 7 bases, and 8 bases lay in between. This CDR3 is built from 11 residues. CDR3 protein: CASSLQIEAFF. The CDR3 nucleotides read TGTGCCAGCAGCCTACAGATTGAAGCTTTCTTT.

V and J are TRBV11-1 and TRBJ1-2, with D uncertain. The V end was cut by 0 bases, the J end by 4 bases, with 15 bases between. Per the germline V gene, CDR1 is SGHAT and CDR2 is FQDESV (reference sequence). The CDR3 runs 16 residues. CDR3: CASSLAQGIHGYGYTF. The CDR3 DNA follows: TGTGCCAGCAGCTTAGCACAAGGAATTCATGGCTATGGCTACACCTTC.